This TCR beta chain stems from a study of shared clonotypes between healthy human individuals. About the study: The composition of the donors was two women and a few men aged 18 to 49. There were three CD4 naive, three CD4 memory, two CD8 naive and one CD8 memory plates per donor.

Remarks on this clone: What it recognizes is unknown.

Findings and caveats of the study: Shared clonotypes across all four donors exceeded non-shared ones in generation probability. Investigators collected only blood, and repertoires in tissues likely differ.

Naive-designated CD8 cells lacked CD45RO, were positively enriched for CCR7, and omitted terminally differentiated effector memory CD45RA+ cells. Sequencing used immunoSEQ multiplex PCR; TCRdb keeps in-frame clones, though not all of them. Of about 1.9 million clones in the sample, approximately 92% were seen once. The CDR3 runs 18 residues. Germline V gene data show CDR1 as LGHNA and CDR2 as YSLEER. V lost 0 bases, J lost 3 bases, and 7 bases stayed unmatched. The sample consisted of naive CD8+ T cells from PBMCs. This receptor was obtained from a man aged 18 to 30 in good health. Some clones in this sample may be carry-over from other donors' samples. The genes are TRBV4-3 and TRBJ2-1; 11 positions match TRBD1. CDR3 protein: CASSQEGQGEQYYNEQFF. CDR3 DNA: TGCGCCAGCAGCCAAGAGGGACAGGGGGAACAATACTACAATGAGCAGTTCTTC.